Given below is one T cell receptor beta chain in context. Its antigen is not identified. Positive CCR7 selection of CD45RO-negative cells yielded the naive CD8 cells, and terminally differentiated effector memory CD45RA+ cells were excluded. The sample belongs to a study of shared clonotypes between healthy human individuals. At the level of the study: The cohort comprised a couple of women and a few men. Their ages spanned 18 to 49 years.

Genomic DNA of every subset was divided equally among multiple immunoSEQ plates. Clones were sequenced by immunoSEQ multiplex PCR, and TCRdb holds only the in-frame ones, with some missing. The data hold about 700,000 clones, with 92% observed a single time. The V gene end was trimmed by 0 bases and the J gene end by 1 base; junction bases not matched to a gene: 8. The CDR3 is 19 residues long. Germline assignment: CDR1 MNHEY and CDR2 SMNVEV (reference sequence). Study-wide findings and caveats: Deeper or shallower sequencing was expected to change how clonotypes are shared among donors.

Material for sequencing was naive CD8+ T cells sorted from blood. This chain links TRBV27 with TRBJ2-2; TRBD2 matches at 10 bases. The sequence was collected from a man aged 25 to 45 in good health. In DNA, the CDR3 is TGTGCCAGCAGTTTATCGAGCCTAGCGGGAGAGGAGAACACCGGGGAGCTGTTTTTT. Translated: CASSLSSLAGEENTGELFF.